The clone carrying this T cell receptor beta chain was observed a handful of times. There are 15 residues in the CDR3. V was clipped by 3 bases and J by 2 bases; unmatched bases: 2. The germline V gene has CDR1 LNHNV and CDR2 YYDKDF (reference sequence). This specimen comes from a study of T-cell memory formation after mild COVID-19. MiXCR, run by TCRdb on the 5' RACE reads, gives a single entry per CDR3 protein. The repertoire has 450,000 to 650,000 distinct CDR3 sequences, under 20% of them found once; the top ten carry around 12%. Specimen: PBMCs or a T cell subset sorted from them (not recorded which). The rearrangement joins TRBV15 to TRBJ2-1; 9 nucleotides match TRBD1. This TCR came from an adult woman who had mild COVID-19 (a few samples of this study predate the infection). Cell type and time point are not known. The CDR3 loop is CATSRGQGTYNEQFF. CDR3 DNA sequence: TGTGCCACCAGCAGGGGACAGGGTACCTACAATGAGCAGTTCTTC.